Given below is one TCR beta chain in context. Original processing notes: Reference gene primer amplification in the assay estimated nucleated cell counts. Sequenced by immunoSEQ multiplex PCR; TCRdb stores in-frame clones only, minus some. V, J and clone size were drawn from that table, and D and trimming were deduced from the DNA. Of roughly 30,000 clones listed, around 87% are singletons. The sample originates from a study of blood T cell repertoires in COVID-19. Study context: The United States, Italy and Spain supplied acute and convalescent COVID-19 samples. T cells, B-cell-depleted T cells, or PBMCs provided the cDNA or gDNA that served as material.

CDR3 length: 11 amino acids. Germline CDR1 SNHLY, CDR2 FYNNEI. The V gene lost 6 bases and the J gene lost 2 bases, with 3 bases spanning the gap. The source is a human donor in a cohort sampled during active COVID-19. The donor label of this sample is uncertain. Sequencing input: peripheral blood. The gene calls are TRBV2 and TRBJ2-3, with unresolved D. CDR3 bases: TGTGCCAGCAGCGTCACAGATACGCAGTATTTT. Protein: CASSVTDTQYF.